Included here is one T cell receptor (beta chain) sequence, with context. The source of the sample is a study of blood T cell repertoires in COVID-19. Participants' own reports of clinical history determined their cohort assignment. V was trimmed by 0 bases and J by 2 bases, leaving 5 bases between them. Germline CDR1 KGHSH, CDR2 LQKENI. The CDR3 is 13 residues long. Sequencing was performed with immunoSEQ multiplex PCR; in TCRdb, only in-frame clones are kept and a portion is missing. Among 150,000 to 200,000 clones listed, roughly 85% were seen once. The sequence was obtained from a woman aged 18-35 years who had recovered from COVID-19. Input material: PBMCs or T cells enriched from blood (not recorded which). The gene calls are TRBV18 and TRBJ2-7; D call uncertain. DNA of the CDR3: TGTGCCAGCTCACCACCTACTGCCTACGAGCAGTACTTC. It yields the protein CASSPPTAYEQYF.